This T cell receptor beta chain was recovered during a study of T cell repertoires in urothelial bladder cancer. Study-wide results and limits: Infiltrating lymphocytes: median about 2% in carcinoma versus 10% to 15% in benign specimens. A single clone reached around 2% in benign versus up to roughly 17% in carcinoma.

Profiling relied on immunoSEQ multiplex PCR, and the TCRdb table lists in-frame clones only, not all of them. The sample has thousands of clones, about two thirds seen once. On this clone: Its cognate antigen is unknown.

Per germline, CDR1 SGHAT and CDR2 FQNNGV. The length of the CDR3 is 13 residues. The germline V and J ends were trimmed by 5 bases and 6 bases, with 12 bases remaining between them. The specimen sequenced was tumor-infiltrating cells from bladder cancer. The clonotype was recovered from a human donor with urothelial carcinoma. The genes are TRBV11-2 and TRBJ2-3; D is undetermined. The CDR3: CASSRLSSDTQYF. Written as DNA, the CDR3 is TGTGCCAGCAGCCGCTTATCCTCTGATACGCAGTATTTT. The complete variable domain, with remaining parts taken from reference TRBV11-2 and TRBJ2-3, reads EAGVAQSPRYKIIEKRQSVAFWCNPISGHATLYWYQQILGQGPKLLIQFQNNGVVDDSQLPKDRFSAERLKGVDSTLKIQPAKLEDSAVYLCASSRLSSDTQYFGPGTRLTVL.